Listed here are 5 T cell receptor beta chains from one sample, sequenced in a study of blood T cell repertoires in COVID-19. The assay was immunoSEQ multiplex PCR, and TCRdb's table has in-frame clones only and misses some. The sample comprises more than 250,000 clones, over 75% of which are singletons, and 8% to 9.5% rests with the top ten. Material: peripheral blood. These receptors were collected from a human donor in a cohort sampled during active COVID-19.

This clone was counted a single time. The rearrangement joins TRBV5-4 to TRBJ2-5; 10 nucleotides match TRBD2. The V gene's germline CDR1 is SGHNT and CDR2 YYREEE (reference sequence). This CDR3 has 15 amino acids. V was pared by 3 bases and J by 5 bases, with 7 bases of the junction left unmatched. Here the CDR3 DNA reads TGTGCCAGCAGCTCGCGTAGCGGGAGGAAGGAGACCCAGTACTTC. Translating it yields CASSSRSGRKETQYF. The variable domain in full, with the rest retrieved from reference TRBV5-4 and TRBJ2-5, is ETGVTQSPTHLIKTRGQQVTLRCSSQSGHNTVSWYQQALGQGPQFIFQYYREEENGRGNFPPRFSGLQFPNYSSELNVNALELDDSALYLCASSSRSGRKETQYFGPGTRLLVL.

CDR3 nucleotides: TGTGCCAGCAGTGAATTAGCGGGAGGGCCTAATGAGCAGTTCTTC. It encodes CASSELAGGPNEQFF. The V and J genes are TRBV6-1 and TRBJ2-1; 11 nucleotides line up with TRBD2. Germline-derived CDR1 and CDR2 are MNHNS and SASEGT. The CDR3 consists of 15 residues. Trimming took 2 bases from V and 7 from J; bases not matched to a gene: 4.

Only one count was recorded for this clone. The chain couples TRBV7-2 to TRBJ2-7, with D tentatively TRBD2 (6 bases). Germline V lookup: CDR1 SGHTA, CDR2 FQGNSA. This CDR3 contains 15 residues. The V end was cut by 5 bases, the J end by 4 bases, with 18 bases between. The CDR3 coding sequence is TGTGCCAGCAGCGTAATAGCGGCCCCGAGGTACGAGCAGTACTTC. It is translated as CASSVIAAPRYEQYF. Full variable domain (rest looked up from reference TRBV7-2 and TRBJ2-7): GAGVSQSPSNKVTEKGKDVELRCDPISGHTALYWYRQSLGQGLEFLIYFQGNSAPDKSGLPSDRFSAERTGGSVSTLTIQRTQQEDSAVYLCASSVIAAPRYEQYFGPGTRLTVT.

V gene TRBV7-6 combines with J gene TRBJ2-3; 9 nucleotides line up with TRBD1. This CDR3 comprises 15 residues. CDR1 and CDR2 from the germline V gene are SGHVS and FNYEAQ. Germline trimming cut 5 bases from V and 3 bases from J; bases unmatched to any gene: 6. The CDR3 is CASSPGQGITDTQYF. The CDR3 region has the DNA TGTGCCAGCAGCCCTGGACAGGGGATAACAGATACGCAGTATTTT.

The rearrangement links TRBV29-1 to TRBJ2-7; the D gene is possibly TRBD1 (5 bases). The CDR3 totals 14 residues. V was clipped by 5 bases and J by 1 base, with 15 bases between them. Germline lookup yields CDR1 SQVTM and CDR2 ANQGSEA. The CDR3 DNA reads as TGCAGCGTTTACACGACAGAGAAATCCTACGAGCAGTACTTC. As protein: CSVYTTEKSYEQYF.